These 5 T cell receptor beta chains were sequenced from one sample in a study of T cells after yellow fever vaccination. In TCRdb, the 5' RACE reads were re-called with MiXCR into one record per CDR3 protein. The sample consists of about 330,000 distinct CDR3 sequences, roughly 3.9% of them appearing once. This material consisted of PBMCs, taken 5 days after the yellow fever booster vaccination. These receptors were taken from a man aged 18 to 29 who received the YFV17D yellow fever vaccine.

This clonotype was counted many times. The rearrangement uses TRBV29-1 and TRBJ1-1; D may be TRBD1 (5 bases). From germline, CDR1 is SQVTM and CDR2 ANQGSEA. V dropped 8 bases and J dropped 3 bases, with 25 bases sitting between them. The CDR3 consists of 16 residues. The CDR3, as DNA: TGCAGCTCATTAGGGGTCCCTTTGGGGGTGGACACTGAAGCTTTCTTT. Its translation: CSSLGVPLGVDTEAFF. The entire variable domain, with the rest obtained from reference TRBV29-1 and TRBJ1-1, is as follows: SAVISQKPSRDICQRGTSLTIQCQVDSQVTMMFWYRQQPGQSLTLIATANQGSEATYESGFVIDKFPISRPNLTFSTLTVSNMSPEDSSIYLCSSLGVPLGVDTEAFFGQGTRLTVV.

This clonotype was detected ten times or more. This chain links TRBV4-1 with TRBJ2-7; TRBD2 is a possible D gene (6 bases). CDR3 length: 13 amino acids. Germline lookup yields CDR1 MGHRA and CDR2 YSYEKL. The V end was cut by 2 bases, the J end by 6 bases, with 11 bases between. CDR3 protein: CASSQTLASEQYV. CDR3 coding DNA: TGCGCCAGCAGCCAAACACTAGCTAGCGAGCAGTACGTC.

This clonotype was counted at least ten times. The rearrangement links TRBV5-1 to TRBJ2-5; TRBD2 matches 7 bases. With V trimmed by 5 bases and J by 2 bases, 6 bases remained unmatched. Germline V gene sequence: CDR1 SGHRS, CDR2 YFSETQ. The CDR3 covers 14 residues. CDR3 sequence: CASRRAGIQETQYF. The DNA for the CDR3 is TGCGCCAGCAGACGAGCGGGGATACAAGAGACCCAGTACTTC. The variable domain in full, completed from reference TRBV5-1 and TRBJ2-5, reads KAGVTQTPRYLIKTRGQQVTLSCSPISGHRSVSWYQQTPGQGLQFLFEYFSETQRNKGNFPGRFSGRQFSNSRSEMNVSTLELGDSALYLCASRRAGIQETQYFGPGTRLLVL.

The gene calls are TRBV6-2 or TRBV6-3 and TRBJ2-7; D could derive from TRBD1 or TRBD2 (6 bases each). The germline gives CDR1 MNHEY, CDR2 SVGEGT. The CDR3 runs to 12 residues. V lost 5 bases and J lost 3, with 8 bases in between. CDR3 DNA sequence: TGTGCCAGCAGTGGGGGGCGCTACGAGCAGTACGTC. It yields the protein CASSGGRYEQYV.

This clonotype was observed at least ten times. The rearrangement uses TRBV6-1 and TRBJ1-1; perhaps TRBD1 as D (5 bases). CDR3 length equals 12 residues. The germline V gene encodes CDR1 MNHNS and CDR2 SASEGT. Between the trimmed V and J ends, which lost 10 bases and 5 bases, there was a span of 14 bases. CDR3: CATASGETEAFF. In DNA, the CDR3 is TGTGCCACCGCCTCGGGGGAGACTGAAGCTTTCTTT.